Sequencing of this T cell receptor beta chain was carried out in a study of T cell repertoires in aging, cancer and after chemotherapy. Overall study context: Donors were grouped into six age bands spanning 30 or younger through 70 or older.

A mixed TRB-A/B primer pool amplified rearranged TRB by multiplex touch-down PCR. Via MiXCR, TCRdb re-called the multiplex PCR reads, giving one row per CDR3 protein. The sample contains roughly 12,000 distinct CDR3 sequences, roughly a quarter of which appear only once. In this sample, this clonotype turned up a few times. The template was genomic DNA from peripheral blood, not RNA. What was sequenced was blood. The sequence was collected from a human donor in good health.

CDR3 region: CASSLGVSYEQYF. The CDR3 region has the DNA TGTGCCAGCAGCCTCGGGGTATCCTACGAGCAGTACTTC. This chain uses TRBV12-3 or TRBV12-4 with TRBJ2-7, with a possible D match to TRBD2 (5 bases). Deletions cut 6 bases from V and 1 base from J, with 10 bases between. The CDR3 has 13 residues.